This record concerns one T cell receptor (beta chain) sequence. CDR3 size: 12 residues. Germline V CDR1 and CDR2: KGHDR, SFDVKD. Trimming pared 3 bases from V and 8 bases from J, leaving 9 bases between. This entry is derived from a study of CD8 T cells in ankylosing spondylitis. MiXCR, applied by TCRdb to the 5' RACE reads, yields one record per CDR3 protein. This table holds some 54,000 distinct CDR3 sequences, 6.5% to 8% found once. Sequencing was performed on blood, either unsorted or a sorted T cell fraction (not recorded which). The rearrangement links TRBV24-1 to TRBJ1-2; no clear D gene. The source is a female donor with ankylosing spondylitis or in good health (not recorded which). The CDR3 region is CATSDTGYGYTF. The CDR3 nucleotides read TGTGCCACCAGTGATACTGGGTACGGCTACACCTTC.